This T cell receptor beta chain was retrieved from a study of T cells in localized non-small cell lung cancer. Study outcomes and limitations: Appearing in adjacent lung were a median roughly 60 of the top 100 tumor clones. Sequencing involved a lone tumor region, leaving heterogeneity possible. In uninvolved adjacent lung, T cell clonality reached its highest value, exceeding tumor. Density of T cells in blood, when higher, went with longer overall survival.

Comment on this clone: Its matching antigen is unknown.

Trimming pared 5 bases from V and 6 bases from J, leaving 11 bases between. Per germline, CDR1 SGHTA and CDR2 FQGNSA. This CDR3 region has 12 residues. Generated by immunoSEQ multiplex PCR, the TCRdb table keeps only in-frame clones and is missing some. The sample holds roughly 38,000 clones; 86% are singletons and the top ten take roughly 6.9%. The clonotype comes from a woman aged 18-49 years with stage III lung adenocarcinoma. This chain connects TRBV7-2 to TRBJ2-7; D is unresolved. The specimen was peripheral blood, collected before any cancer treatment. As DNA, the CDR3 is TGTGCCAGCAGCACGGGCGGCGCCGAGCAGTACTTC. It encodes CASSTGGAEQYF.